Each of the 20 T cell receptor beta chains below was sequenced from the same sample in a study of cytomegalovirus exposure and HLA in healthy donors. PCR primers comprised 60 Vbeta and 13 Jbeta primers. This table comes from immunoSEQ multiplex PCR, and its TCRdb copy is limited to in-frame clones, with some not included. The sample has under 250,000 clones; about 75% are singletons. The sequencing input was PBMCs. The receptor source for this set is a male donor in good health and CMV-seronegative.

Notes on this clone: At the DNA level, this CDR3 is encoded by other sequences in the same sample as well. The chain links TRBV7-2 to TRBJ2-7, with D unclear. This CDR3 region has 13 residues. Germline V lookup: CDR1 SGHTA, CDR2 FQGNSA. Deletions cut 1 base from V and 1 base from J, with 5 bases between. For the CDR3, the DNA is TGTGCCAGCAGCTTAGGCAGGTCCTACGAGCAGTACTTC. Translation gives CASSLGRSYEQYF.

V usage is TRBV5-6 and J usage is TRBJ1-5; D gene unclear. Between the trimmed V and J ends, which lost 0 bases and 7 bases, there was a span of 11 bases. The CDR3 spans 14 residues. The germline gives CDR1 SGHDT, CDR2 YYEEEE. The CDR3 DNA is TGTGCCAGCAGCTTGGCCTCGGGAATCCAGCCCCAGCATTTT. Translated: CASSLASGIQPQHF.

Here the CDR3 reads CASSWGGPDTQYF. CDR3 nucleotides: TGTGCCAGCAGTTGGGGGGGGCCAGATACGCAGTATTTT. This chain connects TRBV27 to TRBJ2-3, with D possibly being TRBD2 (7 bases). The ends were cut back, 4 bases at V and 4 bases at J, with 9 bases in the middle. The CDR3 consists of 13 residues. The germline gives CDR1 MNHEY, CDR2 SMNVEV (reference sequence).

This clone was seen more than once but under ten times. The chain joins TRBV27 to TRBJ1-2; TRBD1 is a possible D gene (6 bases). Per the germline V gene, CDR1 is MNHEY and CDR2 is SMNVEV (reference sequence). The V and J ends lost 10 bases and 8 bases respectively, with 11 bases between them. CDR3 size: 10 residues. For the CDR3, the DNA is TGTGCCATCCGAAGGGGGGGCTACACCTTC. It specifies CAIRRGGYTF.

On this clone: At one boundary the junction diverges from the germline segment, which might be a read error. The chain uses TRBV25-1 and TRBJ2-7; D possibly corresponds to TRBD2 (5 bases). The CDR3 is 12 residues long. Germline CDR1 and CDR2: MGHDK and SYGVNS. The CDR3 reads CAGSDSGYEQYF. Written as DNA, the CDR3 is TGTGCCGGCAGTGACTCGGGGTACGAGCAGTACTTC.

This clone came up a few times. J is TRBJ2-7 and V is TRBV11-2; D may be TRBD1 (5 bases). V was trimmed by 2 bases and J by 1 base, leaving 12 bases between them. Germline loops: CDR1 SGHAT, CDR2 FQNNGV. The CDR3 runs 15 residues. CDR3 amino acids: CASSLRRQRSYEQYF. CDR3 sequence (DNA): TGTGCCAGCAGCTTACGGAGACAGAGATCCTACGAGCAGTACTTC.

The CDR3 reads CASSSLASGRQETQYF. The CDR3 DNA reads as TGTGCCAGCAGTTCCCTGGCTAGCGGGAGGCAAGAGACCCAGTACTTC. This chain links TRBV6-5 with TRBJ2-5, with 11 bases fitting TRBD2. Trimming took 4 bases from V and 2 from J; bases not matched to a gene: 6. The CDR3 is 16 residues long. Germline CDR1 is MNHEY and CDR2 is SVGAGI.

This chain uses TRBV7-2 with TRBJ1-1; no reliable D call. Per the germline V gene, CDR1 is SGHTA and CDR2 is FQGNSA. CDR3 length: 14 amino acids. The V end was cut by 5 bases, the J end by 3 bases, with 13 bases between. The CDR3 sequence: CASSAPGSYTEAFF. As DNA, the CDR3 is TGTGCCAGCAGCGCCCCGGGGAGTTACACTGAAGCTTTCTTT.

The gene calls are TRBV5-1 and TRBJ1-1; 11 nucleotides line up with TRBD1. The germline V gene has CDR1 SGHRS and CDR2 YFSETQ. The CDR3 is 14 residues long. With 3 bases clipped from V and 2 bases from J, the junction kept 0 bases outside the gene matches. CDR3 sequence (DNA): TGCGCCAGCAGCTGGACAGGGGGCAACACTGAAGCTTTCTTT. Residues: CASSWTGGNTEAFF.

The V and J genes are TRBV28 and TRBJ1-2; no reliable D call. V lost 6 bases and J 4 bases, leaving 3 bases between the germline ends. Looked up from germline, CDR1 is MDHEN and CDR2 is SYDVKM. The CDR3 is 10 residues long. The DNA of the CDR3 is TGTGCCAGCAGCGGCTATGGCTACACCTTC. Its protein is CASSGYGYTF.

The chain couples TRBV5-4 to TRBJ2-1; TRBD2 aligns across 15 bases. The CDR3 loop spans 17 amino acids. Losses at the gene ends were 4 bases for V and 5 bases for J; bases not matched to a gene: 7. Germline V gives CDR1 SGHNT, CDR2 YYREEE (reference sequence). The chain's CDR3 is CASSGGLAGGPHNEQFF. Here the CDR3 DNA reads TGTGCCAGCAGCGGCGGACTAGCGGGGGGGCCCCACAATGAGCAGTTCTTC. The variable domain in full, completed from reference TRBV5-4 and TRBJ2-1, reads ETGVTQSPTHLIKTRGQQVTLRCSSQSGHNTVSWYQQALGQGPQFIFQYYREEENGRGNFPPRFSGLQFPNYSSELNVNALELDDSALYLCASSGGLAGGPHNEQFFGPGTRLTVL.

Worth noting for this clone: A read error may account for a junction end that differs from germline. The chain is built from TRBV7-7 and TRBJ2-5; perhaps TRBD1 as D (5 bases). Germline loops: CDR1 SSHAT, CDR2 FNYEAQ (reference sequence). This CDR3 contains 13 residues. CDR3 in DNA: TGTGCTAGCAGCTTAGGGGTCGGGGAGACCCAGTACTTC. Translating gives CASSLGVGETQYF.

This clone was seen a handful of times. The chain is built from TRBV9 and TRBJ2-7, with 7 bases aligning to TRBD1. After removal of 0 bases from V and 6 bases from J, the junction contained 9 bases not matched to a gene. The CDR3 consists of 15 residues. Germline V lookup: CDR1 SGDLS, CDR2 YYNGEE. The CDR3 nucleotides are TGTGCCAGCAGCGTAGGATCAGGGGGAGTAGGCGAGCAGTACTTC. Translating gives CASSVGSGGVGEQYF.

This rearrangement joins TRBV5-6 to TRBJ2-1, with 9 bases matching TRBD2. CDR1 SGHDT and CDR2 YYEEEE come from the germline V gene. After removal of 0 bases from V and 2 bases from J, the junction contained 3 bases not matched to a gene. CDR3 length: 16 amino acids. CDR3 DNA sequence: TGTGCCAGCAGCTTGGAAAGACTAGCGGCCTACAATGAGCAGTTCTTC. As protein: CASSLERLAAYNEQFF.

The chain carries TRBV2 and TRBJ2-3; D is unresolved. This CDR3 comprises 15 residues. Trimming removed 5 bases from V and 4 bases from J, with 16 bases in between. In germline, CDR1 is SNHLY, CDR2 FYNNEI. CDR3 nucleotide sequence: TGTGCCAGCAGTAGCCTATACCGAACAGCAGATACGCAGTATTTT. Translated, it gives CASSSLYRTADTQYF. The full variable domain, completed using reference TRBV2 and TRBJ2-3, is EPEVTQTPSHQVTQMGQEVILRCVPISNHLYFYWYRQILGQKVEFLVSFYNNEISEKSEIFDDQFSVERPDGSNFTLKIRSTKLEDSAMYFCASSSLYRTADTQYFGPGTRLTVL.

The CDR3 loop reads CASSSGPDSGNTIYF. The CDR3 DNA follows: TGTGCCAGCAGCTCCGGTCCCGACTCTGGAAACACCATATATTTT. J is TRBJ1-3 and V is TRBV7-6; no clear D. V was trimmed by 4 bases and J by 0 bases, leaving 10 bases between them. Germline V lookup: CDR1 SGHVS, CDR2 FNYEAQ. CDR3 length equals 15 residues.

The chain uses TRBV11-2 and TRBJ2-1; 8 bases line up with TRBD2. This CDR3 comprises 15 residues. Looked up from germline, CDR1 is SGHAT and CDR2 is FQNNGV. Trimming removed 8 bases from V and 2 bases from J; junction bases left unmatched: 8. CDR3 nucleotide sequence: TGTGCCAGCCAAGGTCCGGGGGGGGCCTACAATGAGCAGTTCTTC. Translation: CASQGPGGAYNEQFF.

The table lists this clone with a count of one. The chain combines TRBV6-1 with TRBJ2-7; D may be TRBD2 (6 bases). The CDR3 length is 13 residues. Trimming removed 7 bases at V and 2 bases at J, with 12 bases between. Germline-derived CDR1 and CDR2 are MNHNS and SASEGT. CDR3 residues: CASKGGNAYEQYF. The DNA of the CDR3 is TGTGCCAGCAAAGGAGGGAATGCCTACGAGCAGTACTTC.

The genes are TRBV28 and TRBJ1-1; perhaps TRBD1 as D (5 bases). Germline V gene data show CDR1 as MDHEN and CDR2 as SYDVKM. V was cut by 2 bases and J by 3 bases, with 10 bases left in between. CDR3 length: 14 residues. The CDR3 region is CASSLGGEDTEAFF. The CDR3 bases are TGTGCCAGCAGTTTAGGAGGGGAGGACACTGAAGCTTTCTTT.

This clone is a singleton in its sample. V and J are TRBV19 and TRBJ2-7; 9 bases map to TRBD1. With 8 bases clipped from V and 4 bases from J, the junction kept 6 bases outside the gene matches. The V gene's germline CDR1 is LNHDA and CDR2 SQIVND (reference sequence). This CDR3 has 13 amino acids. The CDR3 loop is CASGTGPLYEQYF. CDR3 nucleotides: TGTGCCAGTGGGACAGGGCCACTATACGAGCAGTACTTC.